What follows describes a single TCR beta chain. The data are from a study of cytomegalovirus exposure and HLA in healthy donors. CDR1 is MRHNA and CDR2 is SNTAGT in the germline V gene. The CDR3 spans 14 residues. V was clipped by 8 bases and J by 5 bases, with 16 bases between them. Both 60 Vbeta primers and 13 Jbeta primers went into the PCR. TCRdb keeps only in-frame clones here, not all; method: immunoSEQ multiplex PCR. The repertoire holds about 140,000 clones, with about four fifths as singletons. This receptor was identified in a female donor in good health and CMV-seronegative. The sequenced material came from PBMCs. The chain joins TRBV6-4 to TRBJ2-1; D not resolved. CDR3 region: CASARAPVDNEQFF. The CDR3 DNA reads TGTGCCAGCGCGCGAGCCCCGGTCGACAATGAGCAGTTCTTC.